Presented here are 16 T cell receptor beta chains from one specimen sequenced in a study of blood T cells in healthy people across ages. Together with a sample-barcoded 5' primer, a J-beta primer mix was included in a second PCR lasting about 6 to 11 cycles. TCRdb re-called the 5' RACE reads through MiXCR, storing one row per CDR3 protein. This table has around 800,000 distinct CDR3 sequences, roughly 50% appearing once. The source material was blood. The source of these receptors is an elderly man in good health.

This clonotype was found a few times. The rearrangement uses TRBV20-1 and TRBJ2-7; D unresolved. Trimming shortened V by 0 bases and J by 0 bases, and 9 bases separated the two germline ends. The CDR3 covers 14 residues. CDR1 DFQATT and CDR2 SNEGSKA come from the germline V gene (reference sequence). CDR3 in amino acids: CSARDADGSYEQYF. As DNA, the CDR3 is TGCAGTGCTAGAGACGCTGACGGCTCCTACGAGCAGTACTTC.

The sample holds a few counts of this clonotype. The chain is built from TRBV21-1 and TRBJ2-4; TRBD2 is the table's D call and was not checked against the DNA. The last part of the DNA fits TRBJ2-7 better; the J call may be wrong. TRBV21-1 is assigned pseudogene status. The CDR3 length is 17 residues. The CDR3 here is CASSKGKAVSISYEQYF. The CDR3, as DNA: TGTGCCAGCAGCAAGGGGAAAGCCGTTAGTATTTCCTACGAGCAGTACTTC.

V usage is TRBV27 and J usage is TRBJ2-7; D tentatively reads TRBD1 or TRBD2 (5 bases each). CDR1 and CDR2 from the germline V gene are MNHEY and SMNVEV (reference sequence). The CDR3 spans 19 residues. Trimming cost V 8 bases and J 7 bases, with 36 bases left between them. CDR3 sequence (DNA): TGTGCCAGCCGGAACCATACTCTAGCCCTGGGGGTTCGGCCCGGGGAGCAGTACTTC. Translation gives CASRNHTLALGVRPGEQYF.

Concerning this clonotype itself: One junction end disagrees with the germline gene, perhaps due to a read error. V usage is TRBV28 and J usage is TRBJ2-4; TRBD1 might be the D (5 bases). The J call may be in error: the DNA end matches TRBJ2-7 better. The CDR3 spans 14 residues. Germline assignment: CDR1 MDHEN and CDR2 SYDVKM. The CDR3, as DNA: TGCGCCAGCAAAGGGGCACCGCACCGGTACGAGCAGTACTTC. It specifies CASKGAPHRYEQYF.

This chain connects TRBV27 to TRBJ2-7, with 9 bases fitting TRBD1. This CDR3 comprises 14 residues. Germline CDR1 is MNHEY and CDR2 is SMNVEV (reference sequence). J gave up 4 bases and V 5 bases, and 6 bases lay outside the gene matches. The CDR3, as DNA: TGTGCCAGCAGTCGGTACAGGGGGCAGTACGAGCAGTACTTC. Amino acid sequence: CASSRYRGQYEQYF.

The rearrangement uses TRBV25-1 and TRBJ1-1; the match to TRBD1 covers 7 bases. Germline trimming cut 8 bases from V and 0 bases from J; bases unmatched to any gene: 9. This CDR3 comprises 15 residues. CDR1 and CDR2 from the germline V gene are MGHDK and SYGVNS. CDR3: CASQLTGDMNTEAFF. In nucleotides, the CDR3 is TGTGCCAGCCAGCTAACAGGGGACATGAACACTGAAGCTTTCTTT.

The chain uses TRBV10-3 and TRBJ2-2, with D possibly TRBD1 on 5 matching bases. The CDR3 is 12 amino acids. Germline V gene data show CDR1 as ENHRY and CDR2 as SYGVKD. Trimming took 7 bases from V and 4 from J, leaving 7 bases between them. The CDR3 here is CAIKGATGELFF. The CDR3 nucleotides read TGTGCCATCAAAGGGGCCACCGGGGAGCTGTTTTTT.

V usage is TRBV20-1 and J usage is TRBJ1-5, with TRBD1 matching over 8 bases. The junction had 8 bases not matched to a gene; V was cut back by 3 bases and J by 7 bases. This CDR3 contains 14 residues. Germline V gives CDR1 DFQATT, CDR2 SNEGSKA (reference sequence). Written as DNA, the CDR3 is TGCAGTGCTAGGTCACAGGGGGTCGGGCAGCCCCAGCATTTT. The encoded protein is CSARSQGVGQPQHF.

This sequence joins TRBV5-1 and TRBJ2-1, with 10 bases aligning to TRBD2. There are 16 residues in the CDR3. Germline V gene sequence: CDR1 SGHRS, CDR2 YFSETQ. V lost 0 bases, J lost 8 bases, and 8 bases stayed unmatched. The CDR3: CASSLDSSGRVDEQFF. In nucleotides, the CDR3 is TGCGCCAGCAGCTTGGACTCCAGCGGGAGGGTTGATGAGCAGTTCTTC.

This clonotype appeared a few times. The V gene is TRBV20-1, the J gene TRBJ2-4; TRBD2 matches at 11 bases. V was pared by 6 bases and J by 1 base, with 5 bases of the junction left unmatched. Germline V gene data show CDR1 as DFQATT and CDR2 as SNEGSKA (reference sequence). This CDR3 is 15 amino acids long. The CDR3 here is CSAQLAGDAKNIQYF. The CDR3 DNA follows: TGCAGTGCGCAACTAGCGGGGGACGCCAAAAACATTCAGTACTTC.

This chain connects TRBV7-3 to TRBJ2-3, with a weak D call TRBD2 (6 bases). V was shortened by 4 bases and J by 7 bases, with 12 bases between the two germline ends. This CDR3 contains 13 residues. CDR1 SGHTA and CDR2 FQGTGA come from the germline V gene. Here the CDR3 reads CASSSRGLNTQYF. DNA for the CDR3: TGTGCCAGCAGCTCCCGGGGACTTAATACGCAGTATTTT.

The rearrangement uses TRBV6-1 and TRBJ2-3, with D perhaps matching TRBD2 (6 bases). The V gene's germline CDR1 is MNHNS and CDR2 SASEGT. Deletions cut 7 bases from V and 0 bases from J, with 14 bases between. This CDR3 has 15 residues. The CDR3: CASIQLRGSTDTQYF. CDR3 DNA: TGTGCCAGCATCCAGCTACGGGGGAGCACAGATACGCAGTATTTT.

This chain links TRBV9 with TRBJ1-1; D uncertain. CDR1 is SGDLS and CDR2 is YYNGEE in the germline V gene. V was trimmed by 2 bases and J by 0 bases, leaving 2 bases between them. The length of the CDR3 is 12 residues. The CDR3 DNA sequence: TGTGCCAGCAGCGTTTTGAACACTGAAGCTTTCTTT. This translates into CASSVLNTEAFF. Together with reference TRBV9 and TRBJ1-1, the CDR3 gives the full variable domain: DSGVTQTPKHLITATGQRVTLRCSPRSGDLSVYWYQQSLDQGLQFLIQYYNGEERAKGNILERFSAQQFPDLHSELNLSSLELGDSALYFCASSVLNTEAFFGQGTRLTVV.

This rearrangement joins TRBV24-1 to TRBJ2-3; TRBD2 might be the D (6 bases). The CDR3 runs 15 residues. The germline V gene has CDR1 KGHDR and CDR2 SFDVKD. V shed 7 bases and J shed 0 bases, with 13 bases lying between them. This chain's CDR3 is CATSKEGVSTDTQYF. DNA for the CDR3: TGTGCCACCAGCAAGGAGGGAGTGAGCACAGATACGCAGTATTTT.

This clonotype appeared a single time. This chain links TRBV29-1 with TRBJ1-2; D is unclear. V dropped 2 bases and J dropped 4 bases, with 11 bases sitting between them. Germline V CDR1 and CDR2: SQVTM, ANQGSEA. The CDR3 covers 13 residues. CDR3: CSVEWRGSYGYTF. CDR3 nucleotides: TGCAGCGTTGAATGGCGGGGAAGCTATGGCTACACCTTC.

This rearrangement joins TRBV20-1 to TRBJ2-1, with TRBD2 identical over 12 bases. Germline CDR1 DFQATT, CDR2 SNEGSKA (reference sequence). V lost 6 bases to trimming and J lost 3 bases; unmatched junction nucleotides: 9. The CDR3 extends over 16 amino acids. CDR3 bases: TGCAGTGCCCCGGTACTAGCGGGAGGAGTCTACAATGAGCAGTTCTTC. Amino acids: CSAPVLAGGVYNEQFF.